These 11 T cell receptor beta chains were all obtained from the same sample, sequenced in a study of post-analysis software for immune sequencing data. Researchers reported that TCR beta cDNA libraries carried unique molecular identifiers. TCRdb reprocessed the PCR reads with MiXCR, giving one entry per CDR3 protein. The table shows some 690,000 distinct CDR3 sequences, with approximately 59% occurring only once. Whole-study findings and limits: About five TRBV segments occurring more often in patients than controls included TRBV5-6, TRBV5-1 and TRBV20-1.

Their antigen targets remain unknown. The sample taken for sequencing was blood. These receptors came from a girl aged 2 to 10 with multiple sclerosis.

The chain couples TRBV6-5 to TRBJ2-7; D is ambiguous. Germline CDR1 and CDR2: MNHEY and SVGAGI. Trimming took 2 bases from V and 2 from J, leaving 13 bases between them. The CDR3 runs to 15 residues. CDR3 in amino acids: CASSYKPRETYEQYF. The CDR3 DNA follows: TGTGCCAGCAGTTACAAGCCTCGAGAAACCTACGAGCAGTACTTC.

V is TRBV2 and J is TRBJ2-3; 11 nucleotides match TRBD2. Germline V lookup: CDR1 SNHLY, CDR2 FYNNEI. V shed 8 bases, J shed 2 bases, and the junction held 6 bases outside the gene matches. This CDR3 comprises 15 residues. The CDR3 DNA is TGTGCCAGCTCGGGACTAGCGGAGTCCACAGATACGCAGTATTTT. Residues: CASSGLAESTDTQYF.

The chain combines TRBV29-1 with TRBJ1-2; 10 nucleotides align to TRBD1. The V and J ends lost 7 bases and 7 bases, in that order; junction bases with no gene match: 6. This CDR3 contains 12 residues. Looked up from germline, CDR1 is SQVTM and CDR2 is ANQGSEA. The CDR3 sequence is CSAATGGGGYTF. The CDR3 DNA sequence: TGCAGCGCCGCGACAGGGGGCGGTGGCTACACCTTC.

There are a few counts of this clonotype. The chain couples TRBV6-5 to TRBJ2-3; D is uncertain. This CDR3 has 14 amino acids. The ends were cut back, 0 bases at V and 2 bases at J, with 6 bases in the middle. Germline V gene sequence: CDR1 MNHEY, CDR2 SVGAGI. The CDR3, as DNA: TGTGCCAGCAGTTACTCGCCCACCACAGATACGCAGTATTTT. This translates into CASSYSPTTDTQYF.

This clonotype turned up a few times. The rearrangement links TRBV7-2 to TRBJ2-5; perhaps TRBD1 as D (6 bases). The CDR3 spans 14 residues. Germline V CDR1 and CDR2: SGHTA, FQGNSA. V gave up 5 bases and J gave up 0 bases, with 10 bases separating them. The chain's CDR3 is CASSLGHHQETQYF. The CDR3, as DNA: TGTGCCAGCAGCCTGGGACACCACCAAGAGACCCAGTACTTC.

The J gene is TRBJ2-1, the V gene TRBV7-2, with TRBD2 matching over 9 bases. Germline CDR1 is SGHTA and CDR2 is FQGNSA. With 7 bases clipped from V and 9 bases from J, the junction kept 10 bases outside the gene matches. This CDR3 has 14 amino acids. The CDR3 here is CASIPSGGRTEQFF. CDR3 coding DNA: TGTGCCAGCATCCCCAGCGGGGGGCGTACTGAGCAGTTCTTC. The variable domain in full, completed from reference TRBV7-2 and TRBJ2-1, reads GAGVSQSPSNKVTEKGKDVELRCDPISGHTALYWYRQSLGQGLEFLIYFQGNSAPDKSGLPSDRFSAERTGGSVSTLTIQRTQQEDSAVYLCASIPSGGRTEQFFGPGTRLTVL.

This sequence joins TRBV20-1 and TRBJ2-3, with 9 bases that match TRBD1. The CDR3 covers 15 residues. From germline, CDR1 is DFQATT and CDR2 SNEGSKA (reference sequence). The ends lost 5 bases at V and 5 bases at J; junction bases unmatched: 11. CDR3: CSAGGQGRSGDTQYF. The CDR3 DNA follows: TGCAGTGCTGGGGGACAGGGAAGGAGTGGAGATACGCAGTATTTT.

This clonotype has more than one count but fewer than ten. The chain couples TRBV5-1 to TRBJ2-1; tentatively, D is TRBD2 (5 bases). The V gene lost 0 bases and the J gene lost 8 bases, with 9 bases spanning the gap. Per germline, CDR1 SGHRS and CDR2 YFSETQ. This CDR3 is 13 amino acids long. The CDR3 loop reads CASSLGAGDEQFF. The CDR3 bases are TGCGCCAGCAGCTTGGGGGCCGGGGATGAGCAGTTCTTC.

The rearrangement joins TRBV20-1 to TRBJ2-1, with 9 bases aligning to TRBD1. Germline V gives CDR1 DFQATT, CDR2 SNEGSKA (reference sequence). The V and J ends lost 5 bases and 7 bases, in that order; junction bases with no gene match: 6. CDR3 length: 13 amino acids. The CDR3 region is CSAPGQGWNEQFF. As DNA, the CDR3 is TGCAGTGCTCCGGGACAGGGCTGGAATGAGCAGTTCTTC.

The chain has TRBV5-1 and TRBJ2-7; weak D call: TRBD1 (6 bases). Germline V gene lookup returns CDR1 SGHRS and CDR2 YFSETQ. The CDR3 is 14 amino acids. Trimming cost V 4 bases and J 1 base, with 12 bases left between them. CDR3 protein: CASSAPDRSYEQYF. In DNA, the CDR3 is TGCGCCAGCAGCGCCCCGGACAGATCCTACGAGCAGTACTTC.

This clonotype was seen a single time. The CDR3 reads CASSQENRENTGELFF. The CDR3 nucleotides are TGCGCCAGCAGCCAAGAGAATCGGGAGAACACCGGGGAGCTGTTTTTT. The J gene is TRBJ2-2, the V gene TRBV4-1, with D possibly being TRBD2 (5 bases). The ends were cut back, 0 bases at V and 1 base at J, with 9 bases in the middle. Per germline, CDR1 MGHRA and CDR2 YSYEKL. This CDR3 is built from 16 residues.